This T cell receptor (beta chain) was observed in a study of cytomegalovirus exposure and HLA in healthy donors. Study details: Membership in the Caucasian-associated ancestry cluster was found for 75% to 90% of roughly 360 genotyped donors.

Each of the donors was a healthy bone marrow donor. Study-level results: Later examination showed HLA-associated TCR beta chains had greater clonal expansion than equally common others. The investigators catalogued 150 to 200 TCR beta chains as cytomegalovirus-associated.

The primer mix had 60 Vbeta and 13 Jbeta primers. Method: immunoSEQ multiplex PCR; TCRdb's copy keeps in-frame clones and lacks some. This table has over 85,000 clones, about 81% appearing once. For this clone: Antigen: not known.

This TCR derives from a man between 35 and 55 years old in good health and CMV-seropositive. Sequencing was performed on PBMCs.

The CDR3 spells CAGSAGGTDTQYF. CDR3 coding DNA: TGTGCCGGTTCAGCGGGGGGAACAGATACGCAGTATTTT. The gene calls are TRBV9 and TRBJ2-3; 9 nucleotides line up with TRBD2. The V and J ends lost 10 bases and 3 bases, in that order; junction bases with no gene match: 6. Germline V lookup: CDR1 SGDLS, CDR2 YYNGEE. The CDR3 spans 13 residues.